This T cell receptor (beta chain) was profiled in a study of T cell responses to AZD1222 COVID-19 vaccine. Study-level results: Nearly half of the spike-specific TCRs reportedly recognize variant regions that carry no mutations. Only a handful of AZD1222 recipients, several in all, had baseline seropositivity. Spike-specific TCR breadth and depth grew following two AZD1222 doses. CD4 TCRs linked to vaccination spanned spike, dominating at 160-218 and 743-854.

Concerning this clone itself: Its cognate antigen is unknown.

Clones were sequenced by immunoSEQ multiplex PCR, and TCRdb holds only the in-frame ones, with some missing. The data show some 180,000 clones, approximately 91% seen once. The germline V gene encodes CDR1 SNHLY and CDR2 FYNNEI. The CDR3 runs to 15 residues. V was pared by 5 bases and J by 3 bases, with 4 bases of the junction left unmatched. Here the sequenced sample was peripheral blood, taken 28 days after the second AZD1222 dose. The clonotype originates from an adult who received the AZD1222 COVID-19 vaccine. V is TRBV2 and J is TRBJ1-4; 9 nucleotides match TRBD1. CDR3 protein: CASSTDRGANEKLFF. The CDR3, as DNA: TGTGCCAGCAGTACGGACAGGGGAGCTAATGAAAAACTGTTTTTT. The complete variable domain, with remaining parts taken from reference TRBV2 and TRBJ1-4, reads EPEVTQTPSHQVTQMGQEVILRCVPISNHLYFYWYRQILGQKVEFLVSFYNNEISEKSEIFDDQFSVERPDGSNFTLKIRSTKLEDSAMYFCASSTDRGANEKLFFGSGTQLSVL.